The rows below give T cell receptor beta chains drawn from one sample of a study of blood T cell repertoires in COVID-19. The assay was immunoSEQ multiplex PCR, and TCRdb's table has in-frame clones only and misses some. Of around 300,000 clones listed, 87% were seen once; the top ten hold under 7%. Input material: PBMCs or T cells enriched from blood (not recorded which). The receptors originated from a middle-aged woman who had recovered from COVID-19. Each CDR3 is given with its conserved first and last residue. The D gene is left open where the match is weak. Not every row has a clone size; where given, it reads once, few, many or a size class.

TRBJ1-1 | TRBV28 | TRBD1 | - | CASRHPPPQGALKGAFF | TGTGCCAGCAGACACCCCCCCCCACAGGGGGCGCTGAAGGGGGCTTTCTTT
TRBJ1-5 | TRBV10-2 | TRBD1 | - | CASSESGTDNQPQHF | TGCGCCAGCAGTGAGTCCGGGACAGATAATCAGCCCCAGCATTTT
TRBJ2-7 | TRBV6-5 | - | - | CASSGLAAGVYEQYF | TGTGCCAGCAGCGGGTTAGCGGCGGGTGTCTACGAGCAGTACTTC
TRBJ1-3 | TRBV7-9 | TRBD1 | few | CASSPRTGWGEGTIYF | TGTGCCAGCAGCCCTCGGACAGGTTGGGGCGAGGGCACCATATATTTT
TRBJ2-5 | TRBV18 | - | few | CASSGVERRKETQYF | TGTGCCAGCTCCGGGGTCGAACGGCGGAAAGAGACCCAGTACTTC
TRBJ2-2 | TRBV28 | TRBD1 | - | CASKKGAVNTGELFF | TGTGCCAGCAAGAAGGGGGCGGTTAACACCGGGGAGCTGTTTTTT
TRBJ2-3 | TRBV11-3 | - | - | CASSPNPTDTQYF | TGTGCCAGCAGCCCAAATCCCACAGATACGCAGTATTTT
TRBJ1-5 | TRBV28 | - | - | CASKSYRSLGNQPQHF | TGTGCCAGTAAGTCTTACAGGAGTTTAGGCAATCAGCCCCAGCATTTT
TRBJ1-5 | TRBV10-1 | - | - | CVHRVQPQHF | TGCGTCCACAGGGTTCAGCCCCAGCATTTT
TRBJ2-1 | TRBV28 | - | - | CASSSSFREQFF | TGTGCCAGCAGTTCCTCCTTCAGGGAGCAGTTCTTC
TRBJ2-7 | TRBV6-5 | - | once | CASSIDRTPGEQYF | TGTGCCAGCAGTATCGACAGGACCCCAGGAGAGCAGTACTTC
TRBJ2-1 | TRBV19 | TRBD2 | - | CASSKETSLSYNEQFF | TGTGCCAGTAGTAAGGAGACTAGCTTGTCTTACAATGAGCAGTTCTTC
TRBJ2-1 | TRBV9 | TRBD2 | - | CASSVAGGRVGGSYNEQFF | TGTGCCAGCAGCGTAGCAGGCGGGAGAGTTGGTGGGTCCTACAATGAGCAGTTCTTC
TRBJ2-2 | TRBV19 | TRBD1 | - | CASSVGTGGFAGELFF | TGTGCCAGTAGTGTGGGGACAGGGGGGTTCGCCGGGGAGCTGTTTTTT
TRBJ1-2 | TRBV7-2 | TRBD1 | once | CASSRQGAAYGYTF | TGTGCCAGCAGCAGACAGGGGGCTGCCTATGGCTACACCTTC
TRBJ2-1 | TRBV28 | TRBD1 | once | CASSPGTASYNEQFF | TGTGCCAGCAGTCCCGGGACAGCCTCCTACAATGAGCAGTTCTTC
TRBJ2-3 | TRBV7-2 | - | - | CASSGLGGTTDTQYF | TGTGCCAGCAGCGGACTGGGCGGGACCACAGATACGCAGTATTTT
TRBJ2-3 | TRBV6-4 | - | - | CASSDGSSTDTQYF | TGTGCCAGCAGTGACGGGAGTAGCACAGATACGCAGTATTTT
TRBJ2-7 | TRBV5-1 | - | - | CASSFDRGGHEQYF | TGCGCCAGCAGCTTCGACAGAGGAGGGCACGAGCAGTACTTC
TRBJ2-6 | TRBV24-1 | TRBD2 | - | CATSDFPAGGTGANVLTF | TGTGCCACCAGTGATTTCCCAGCGGGAGGAACTGGGGCCAACGTCCTGACTTTC
TRBJ1-6 | TRBV28 | TRBD1 | - | CASRTRDRGNSPLHF | TGTGCCAGCAGAACGCGAGACAGGGGAAATTCACCCCTCCACTTT
TRBJ1-5 | TRBV19 | - | few | CASSMTRGDQPQHF | TGTGCCAGTAGTATGACCCGGGGAGATCAGCCCCAGCATTTT
TRBJ2-5 | TRBV18 | TRBD2 | few | CASSPPGLAGETQYF | TGTGCCAGCTCACCCCCGGGACTAGCGGGAGAGACCCAGTACTTC
TRBJ2-7 | TRBV6-5 | TRBD2 | - | CASSYSMAGALNEQYF | TGTGCCAGCAGTTACTCGATGGCGGGAGCCTTGAACGAGCAGTACTTC
TRBJ2-7 | TRBV12-3/TRBV12-4 | - | - | CASSSGVLDEQYF | TGTGCCAGCAGTTCAGGGGTGTTGGACGAGCAGTACTTC
TRBJ2-1 | TRBV10-1 | TRBD2 | - | CASSAEWEGRHEQFF | TGCGCCAGCAGTGCGGAGTGGGAGGGCCGGCATGAGCAGTTCTTC
TRBJ2-7 | TRBV3-1/TRBV3-2 | TRBD2 | - | CASSQGLAERAYEQYF | TGTGCCAGCAGCCAAGGACTAGCGGAGCGTGCCTACGAGCAGTACTTC
TRBJ1-2 | TRBV3-1/TRBV3-2 | - | - | CASSPGNQGRNYGYTF | TGTGCCAGCAGCCCAGGGAATCAGGGGAGAAATTATGGCTACACCTTC
TRBJ2-3 | TRBV30 | TRBD2 | - | CAWSKGSGRVIDTQYF | TGTGCCTGGAGCAAGGGTAGCGGGAGGGTAATAGATACGCAGTATTTT
TRBJ1-1 | TRBV9 | - | - | CASSAFLNTEAFF | TGTGCCAGCAGCGCCTTCCTGAACACTGAAGCTTTCTTT
TRBJ2-2 | TRBV11-2 | TRBD1 | - | CASNLGGQGSAGELFF | TGTGCCAGCAACCTTGGGGGACAGGGTTCCGCCGGGGAGCTGTTTTTT
TRBJ2-1 | TRBV27 | - | - | CASRQDMDVPYNEQFF | TGTGCCAGCAGACAGGACATGGACGTACCCTACAATGAGCAGTTCTTC
TRBJ1-1 | TRBV19 | TRBD1 | many | CASSGQGNTEAFF | TGTGCCAGTAGTGGACAGGGGAACACTGAAGCTTTCTTT
TRBJ1-1 | TRBV7-2 | - | - | CASSPPSIRGLGAFF | TGTGCCAGCAGCCCGCCGTCGATCCGGGGTTTGGGTGCTTTCTTT
TRBJ2-5 | TRBV7-2 | TRBD1 | - | CASSQNPTGRETQYF | TGTGCCAGCAGCCAAAACCCGACAGGGCGGGAGACCCAGTACTTC
TRBJ2-3 | TRBV18 | TRBD2 | once | CASSGPGTSVADTQYF | TGTGCCAGCTCAGGGCCCGGGACTAGCGTGGCAGATACGCAGTATTTT
TRBJ2-7 | TRBV12-3/TRBV12-4 | TRBD1 | - | CASSPWTGGEQYF | TGTGCCAGCAGTCCCTGGACAGGGGGCGAGCAGTACTTC
TRBJ2-7 | TRBV6-6 | TRBD1 | - | CASSQGQIFYEQYF | TGTGCCAGCAGTCAGGGACAGATCTTCTACGAGCAGTACTTC
TRBJ2-7 | TRBV5-1 | - | - | CASSLWDSRGEQYF | TGCGCCAGCAGCTTGTGGGACTCCAGGGGGGAGCAGTACTTC
TRBJ2-7 | TRBV6-5 | - | - | CASSYGGTGYEQYF | TGTGCCAGCAGTTACGGCGGTACTGGATACGAGCAGTACTTC
TRBJ2-1 | TRBV7-8 | TRBD1 | - | CASSWGGTGGSDEQFF | TGTGCCAGCAGTTGGGGCGGGACAGGGGGTTCCGATGAGCAGTTCTTC
TRBJ2-7 | TRBV5-4 | - | few | CASSPRTPTGEQYF | TGTGCCAGCAGCCCAAGGACTCCGACGGGAGAGCAGTACTTC
TRBJ2-1 | TRBV4-3 | TRBD2 | - | CASSQEASGTTYNEQFF | TGCGCCAGCAGCCAAGAGGCTAGCGGGACGACCTACAATGAGCAGTTCTTC
TRBJ1-4 | TRBV7-9 | - | once | CASSWAQATNEKLFF | TGTGCCAGCAGCTGGGCACAGGCAACTAATGAAAAACTGTTTTTT
TRBJ2-1 | TRBV29-1 | TRBD2 | - | CSVGGLAGHNEQFF | TGCAGCGTTGGCGGACTAGCGGGGCACAATGAGCAGTTCTTC
TRBJ2-1 | TRBV18 | TRBD2 | - | CASSPPGLAGGPYNEQFF | TGTGCCAGCTCACCACCGGGACTAGCGGGAGGCCCCTACAATGAGCAGTTCTTC
TRBJ1-1 | TRBV6-2/TRBV6-3 | TRBD1 | once | CASSPGTGRMNTEAFF | TGTGCCAGCAGTCCCGGGACAGGGAGGATGAACACTGAAGCTTTCTTT
TRBJ1-2 | TRBV28 | - | once | CASSSLNYGYTF | TGTGCCAGCAGTTCCTTAAACTATGGCTACACCTTC
TRBJ2-1 | TRBV7-5 | - | - | CARSLDPSDLVRKFF | TGTGCCAGAAGCTTAGACCCGTCAGATTTGGTTCGTAAGTTCTTC